This T cell receptor beta chain was sequenced in a study of blood T cell repertoires in COVID-19. The wider study: Some COVID-19 samples were acute and others convalescent; all came from the United States, Italy and Spain. T cells, B-cell-depleted T cells, or PBMCs provided the cDNA or gDNA that served as material.

Authors' data handling: From reference gene primer amplification, estimates of nucleated cell counts were derived. Sequenced by immunoSEQ multiplex PCR; TCRdb stores in-frame clones only, minus some. The V and J calls and clone size come from that table; D and trimming were worked out from the DNA. The sample contains more than 200,000 clones, 70% to 90% of which appear only once. Germline CDR1 SQVTM, CDR2 ANQGSEA. The CDR3 covers 14 residues. V lost 7 bases, J lost 3 bases, and 5 bases stayed unmatched. The sequenced sample consisted of peripheral blood. J is TRBJ2-1 and V is TRBV29-1; 11 positions match TRBD2. The receptor was derived from an elderly woman with acute or convalescent COVID-19. The CDR3 DNA reads TGCAGCGCCGTAGCGGGAGGGGTCTACAATGAGCAGTTCTTC. Amino acids: CSAVAGGVYNEQFF.